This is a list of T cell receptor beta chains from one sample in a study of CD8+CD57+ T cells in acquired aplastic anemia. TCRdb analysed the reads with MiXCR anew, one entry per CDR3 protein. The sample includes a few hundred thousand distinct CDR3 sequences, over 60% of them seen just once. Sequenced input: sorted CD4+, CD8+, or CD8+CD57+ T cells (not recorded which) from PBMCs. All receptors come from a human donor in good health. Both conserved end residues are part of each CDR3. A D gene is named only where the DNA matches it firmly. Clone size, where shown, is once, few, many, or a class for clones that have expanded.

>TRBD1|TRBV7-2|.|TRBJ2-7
TGTGCCAGCAGCGGGACAGGGTCCAGCGAGCAGTACTTC
CASSGTGSSEQYF
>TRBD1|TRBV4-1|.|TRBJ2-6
TGCGCCAGCAGCCAAGATGAGGGGGCCGGGGCCAACGTCCTGACTTTC
CASSQDEGAGANVLTF
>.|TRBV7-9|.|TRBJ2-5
TGTGCCAGCAGCTTAGAGGGCTGGACCCAGTACTTC
CASSLEGWTQYF
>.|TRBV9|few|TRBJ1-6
TGTGCCAGCAGCGTAGGTGGGGCTGGGGATTCACCCCTCCACTTT
CASSVGGAGDSPLHF
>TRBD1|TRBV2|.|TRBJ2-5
TGTGCCAGCAGTTCAGACAGGGGACGGGAGACCCAGTACTTC
CASSSDRGRETQYF
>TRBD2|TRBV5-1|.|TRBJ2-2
TGCGCCAGCAGCCCGGGACTACTCAACACCGGGGAGCTGTTTTTT
CASSPGLLNTGELFF
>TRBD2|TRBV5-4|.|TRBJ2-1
TGTGCCAGCAGCCTGAGCGGGGGGGCCTTGAGTGAGCAGTTCTTC
CASSLSGGALSEQFF
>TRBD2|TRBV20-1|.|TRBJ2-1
TGCAGTGCAAGGACTAGCGGGGGGTTATATTACAATGAGCAGTTCTTC
CSARTSGGLYYNEQFF
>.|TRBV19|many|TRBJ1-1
TGTGCCAGTAGTGCAGGCCCAGCCAGTGAAGCTTTCTTT
CASSAGPASEAFF
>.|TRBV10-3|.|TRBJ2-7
TGTGCCATCAGTGATTTCAGGGGGGACACCTACGAGCAGTACTTC
CAISDFRGDTYEQYF
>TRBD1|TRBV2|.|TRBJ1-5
TGTGCCAGCAGTGACACAACAGGGGGGAGCAATCAGCCCCAGCATTTT
CASSDTTGGSNQPQHF
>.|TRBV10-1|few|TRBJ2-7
TGCGCCAGCAGCCGGGACTTAGGCTACGAGCAGTACTTC
CASSRDLGYEQYF
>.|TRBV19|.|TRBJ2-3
TGTGCCAGTAGTATAAGGGGGGCAGATACGCAGTATTTT
CASSIRGADTQYF
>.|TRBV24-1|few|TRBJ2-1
TGTGCCACCAGTGATTTCCGCATGGGGGCTGAGCAGTTCTTC
CATSDFRMGAEQFF
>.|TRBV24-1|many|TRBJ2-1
TGTGCCACCCAGGGTGGGGGTAGTGAAGAGCAGTTCTTC
CATQGGGSEEQFF
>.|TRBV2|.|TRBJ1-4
TGTGCCAGCAGTGATAGGCCGACAGACGCAACTAATGAAAAACTGTTTTTT
CASSDRPTDATNEKLFF
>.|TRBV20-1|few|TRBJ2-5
TGCAGTGCTGGCAGACTAGGGGAGACCCAGTACTTC
CSAGRLGETQYF
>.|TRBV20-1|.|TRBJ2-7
TGCAGTGCTGGCGAGGTCCGCCCCTACGAGCAGTACTTC
CSAGEVRPYEQYF
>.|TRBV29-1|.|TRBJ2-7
TGCAGCGTTCTGGGAGGACCCGCGGCCGAGCAGTACTTC
CSVLGGPAAEQYF
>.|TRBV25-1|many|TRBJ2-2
TGTGCCAGCAGTGATCCGGGGGGCGGCGCCACCGGGGAGCTGTTTTTT
CASSDPGGGATGELFF
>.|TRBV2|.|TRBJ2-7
TGTGCCAGCAGTTCCCCAAGCGGGCGGGCTTCCGAGCAGTACTTC
CASSSPSGRASEQYF
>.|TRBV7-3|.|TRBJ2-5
TGTGCCAGCAGCTTAGATTTAGAGACCCAGTACTTC
CASSLDLETQYF
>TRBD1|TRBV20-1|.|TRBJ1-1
TGCAGTGCTACTCTAACGGACAGGGGATTGGCTGAAGCTTTCTTT
CSATLTDRGLAEAFF
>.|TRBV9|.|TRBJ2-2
TGTGCCAGCAGCGTAGCTACGGGGGAACTCACCGGGGAGCTGTTTTTT
CASSVATGELTGELFF
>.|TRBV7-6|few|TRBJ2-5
TGTGCCAGCAGCCCCGAGGGGAGGGAGACCCAGTACTTC
CASSPEGRETQYF
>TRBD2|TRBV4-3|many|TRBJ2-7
TGCGCCAGCAGCCAATCGGCTAGCGGGGTGTCCTACGAGCAGTACTTC
CASSQSASGVSYEQYF
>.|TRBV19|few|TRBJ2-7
TGTGCCAGTAGTATCCGGGACACCTACGAGCAGTACTTC
CASSIRDTYEQYF
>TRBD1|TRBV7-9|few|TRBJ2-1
TGTGCCAGCAGCCGTGGGACAGGGACCTACAATGAGCAGTTCTTC
CASSRGTGTYNEQFF
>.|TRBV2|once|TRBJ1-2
TGTGCCAGCAGTAGACAGCTAGGAGGCTACACCTTC
CASSRQLGGYTF
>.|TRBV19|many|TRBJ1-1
TGTGCCAGTAGTATGACTTATAACACTGAAGCTTTCTTT
CASSMTYNTEAFF
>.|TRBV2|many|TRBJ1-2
TGTGCCAGCAGTGCCGTTCTTGATCAAGATGGCTACACCTTC
CASSAVLDQDGYTF
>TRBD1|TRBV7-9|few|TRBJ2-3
TGTGCCAGCAGCTCTCAGTGGACAGGGGAGGTTGATACGCAGTATTTT
CASSSQWTGEVDTQYF
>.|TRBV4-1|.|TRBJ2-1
TGCGCCAGCAGCCCGGGAATGGGGGTTGAAACCTACAATGAGCAGTTCTTC
CASSPGMGVETYNEQFF
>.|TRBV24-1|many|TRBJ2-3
TGTGCCACCAGTGATCGGGACCGAGCCATCACAGATACGCAGTATTTT
CATSDRDRAITDTQYF
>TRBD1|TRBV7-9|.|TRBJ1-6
TGTGCCAGCAGCTTAGTATCCGGTGGAGGGGGCGTTTCACCCCTCCACTTT
CASSLVSGGGGVSPLHF
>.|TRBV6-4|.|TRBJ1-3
TGTGCCAGCACACAAGACAGGCCCGTATCTGGAAACACCATATATTTT
CASTQDRPVSGNTIYF
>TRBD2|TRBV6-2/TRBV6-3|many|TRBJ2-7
TGTGCCAGCAGTACGACTAGCGTAGTGGGCTACGAGCAGTACTTC
CASSTTSVVGYEQYF
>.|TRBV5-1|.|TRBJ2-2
TGCGCCAGCAGCTTGACGGGATATATGAGCACCGGGGAGCTGTTTTTT
CASSLTGYMSTGELFF
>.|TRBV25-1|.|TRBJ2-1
TGTGCCAGCAGCATGCCGCCGCCAGGGCGGGGGCCATACTCCTACAATGAGCAGTTCTTC
CASSMPPPGRGPYSYNEQFF
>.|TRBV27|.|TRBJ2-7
TGTGCCAGCAGCTCGGGAGTTTTACTCTACGAGCAGTACTTC
CASSSGVLLYEQYF
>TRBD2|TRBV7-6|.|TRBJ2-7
TGTGCCAGCAGCCCCTCTAGCGGGGGGGCCTCCTACGAGCAGTACTTC
CASSPSSGGASYEQYF
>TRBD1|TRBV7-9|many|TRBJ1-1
TGTGCCAGCAGCTCAGGGGGTACTGAAGCTTTCTTT
CASSSGGTEAFF
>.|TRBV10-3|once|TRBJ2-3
TGTGCCATCAGTGACAGGGGCACAGATACGCAGTATTTT
CAISDRGTDTQYF
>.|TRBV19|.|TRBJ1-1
TGTGCCAGTAGTCTTTGGGAGAACACTGAAGCTTTCTTT
CASSLWENTEAFF
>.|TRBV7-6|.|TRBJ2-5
TGTGCCAGCAGCTCTCCACCTCAAGAGACCCAGTACTTC
CASSSPPQETQYF
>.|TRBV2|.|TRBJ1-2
TGTGCCAGCAGTGGGGGGATGGCTAACTATGGCTACACCTTC
CASSGGMANYGYTF
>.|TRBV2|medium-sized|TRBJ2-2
TGTGCCAGCACGGAGGCCCTGGAGCTGTTTTTT
CASTEALELFF
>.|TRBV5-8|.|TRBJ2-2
TGTGCCAGCAGCTTGGCAGTCCGCACCGGGGAGCTGTTTTTT
CASSLAVRTGELFF
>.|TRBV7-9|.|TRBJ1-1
TGTGCCAGCAGCCATGGACACTTGAACACTGAAGCTTTCTTT
CASSHGHLNTEAFF
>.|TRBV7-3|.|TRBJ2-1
TGTGCCAGCAGCTTAAAAGTCGGGCGGGCAGGCAATGAGCAGTTCTTC
CASSLKVGRAGNEQFF
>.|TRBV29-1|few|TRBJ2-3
TGCGCGGCGTTACCTAGCACAGATACGCAGTATTTT
CAALPSTDTQYF
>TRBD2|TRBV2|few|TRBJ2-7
TGTGCCAGCAGTGAAGGACTAGCGGGGACATACGAGCAGTACTTC
CASSEGLAGTYEQYF
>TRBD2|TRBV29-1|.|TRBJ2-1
TGCAGCGCCCGGGACTACCTCTCGGCTTACAATGAGCAGTTCTTC
CSARDYLSAYNEQFF
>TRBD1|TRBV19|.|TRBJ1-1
TGTGCCAGCCTCCGGCGGGACAGGGGTATGTATAACGCTGAAGCTTTCTTT
CASLRRDRGMYNAEAFF
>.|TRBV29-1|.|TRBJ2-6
TGCAGCGCCAGCGCCCCTGGGGCCAACGTCCTGACTTTC
CSASAPGANVLTF